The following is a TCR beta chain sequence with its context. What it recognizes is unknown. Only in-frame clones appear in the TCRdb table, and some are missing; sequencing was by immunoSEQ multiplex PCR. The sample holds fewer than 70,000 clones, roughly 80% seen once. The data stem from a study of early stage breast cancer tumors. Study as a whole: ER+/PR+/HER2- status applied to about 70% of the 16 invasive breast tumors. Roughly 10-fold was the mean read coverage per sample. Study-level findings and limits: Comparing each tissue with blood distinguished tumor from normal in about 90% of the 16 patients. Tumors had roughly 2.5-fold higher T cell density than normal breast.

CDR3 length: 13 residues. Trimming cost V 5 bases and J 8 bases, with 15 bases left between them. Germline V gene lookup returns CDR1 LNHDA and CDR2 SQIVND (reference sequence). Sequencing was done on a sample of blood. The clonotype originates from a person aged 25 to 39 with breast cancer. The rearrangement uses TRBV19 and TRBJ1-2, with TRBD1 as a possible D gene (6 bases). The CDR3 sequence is CASSLGPGDGYTF. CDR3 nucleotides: TGTGCCAGTAGTCTAGGTCCAGGGGACGGCTACACCTTC.